Sequencing of this T cell receptor beta chain was carried out in a study of sequential checkpoint blockade in melanoma. Study-wide context: Patients were randomized 1:1 to nivolumab-then-ipilimumab or ipilimumab-then-nivolumab first-line. Each arm's sequence ended with maintenance nivolumab.

Trimming shortened V by 5 bases and J by 3 bases, and 13 bases separated the two germline ends. Per the germline V gene, CDR1 is SGHVS and CDR2 is FQNEAQ. The CDR3 spans 14 residues. Only in-frame clones appear in the TCRdb table, and some are missing; sequencing was by immunoSEQ multiplex PCR. Altogether 8,400 or so clones are present, approximately 77% being singletons, with the ten largest covering roughly 18%. This sample's treatment: randomized to nivolumab then ipilimumab (arm A) or the reverse (arm B). From thawed PBMCs, live CD3+CD8+ cells negative for CD19 and CD56 were sorted. The source was CD8+ T cells sorted from blood (inferred from file names), collected from a patient given nivolumab and ipilimumab in sequence. This TCR came from a human donor with melanoma. The V gene is TRBV7-8, the J gene TRBJ1-1; tentative D call: TRBD1 (6 bases). CDR3 loop: CASSRVPGDTEAFF. The CDR3 coding sequence is TGTGCCAGCAGCCGAGTCCCAGGGGACACTGAAGCTTTCTTT.